The 10 T cell receptor beta chains below were found in one sample sequenced in a study of shared clonotypes between healthy human individuals (dated by TCRdb to 2018 to 2021). The library came from the immunoSEQ multiplex PCR assay. The source is immuneACCESS, and TCRdb retained only in-frame sequences with V and J called. Part of the clones is not carried over; for the studies checked, unresolved V genes explain less than half of this, and the remainder is unexplained. The sample table holds around 1,000,000 clones, of which 70% to 85% were seen once. Together, the top ten hold roughly 0.82% of the sample. Sequenced material: memory CD4+ T cells from PBMCs. The cell subset or site label on this specimen signifies: CD45RA-negative fraction. Source of these receptors: a man aged 18 to 35 in good health. Some clones in this sample may be carry-over from other donors' samples.

The V gene is TRBV4-1, the J gene TRBJ2-7; 8 nucleotides match TRBD1. The V gene end was trimmed by 6 bases and the J gene end by 0 bases; junction bases not matched to a gene: 7. CDR3 length equals 15 residues. Germline V CDR1 and CDR2: MGHRA, YSYEKL. CDR3 sequence reads: CASSIRTGSSYEQYF. Written as DNA, the CDR3 is TGCGCCAGCAGTATTCGGACAGGGAGCTCCTACGAGCAGTACTTC.

This clone appeared a single time. The chain employs TRBV7-9 and TRBJ2-1, with D possibly being TRBD2 (6 bases). Looked up from germline, CDR1 is SEHNR and CDR2 is FQNEAQ (reference sequence). Trimming shortened V by 5 bases and J by 3 bases, and 20 bases separated the two germline ends. The CDR3 has 17 amino acids. DNA of the CDR3: TGTGCCAGCAGCCCCCTTGGCTTAAGCGGGTTCTACAATGAGCAGTTCTTC. It yields the protein CASSPLGLSGFYNEQFF.

This clone was picked up a small number of times. In the same sample, other DNA sequences code for this CDR3. V usage is TRBV20-1 and J usage is TRBJ2-1; no firm D call. This CDR3 is built from 10 residues. Germline CDR1 is DFQATT and CDR2 is SNEGSKA (reference sequence). V shed 3 bases and J shed 7 bases, with 4 bases lying between them. CDR3 sequence reads: CSARRNEQFF. CDR3 DNA sequence: TGCAGTGCTAGGCGGAATGAGCAGTTCTTC.

CDR3 residues: CASSFPGLAGVGEQYF. In DNA, the CDR3 is TGTGCCAGCAGCTTCCCGGGACTAGCGGGAGTGGGAGAGCAGTACTTC. The chain employs TRBV7-2 and TRBJ2-7, with 14 bases matching TRBD2. Germline V gives CDR1 SGHTA, CDR2 FQGNSA. This CDR3 is built from 16 residues. The V gene end was trimmed by 3 bases and the J gene end by 7 bases; junction bases not matched to a gene: 8.

Comment on this clone: A read error is possible here, since a much larger clone lies one base away. The chain has TRBV4-3 and TRBJ2-7; maybe TRBD1 (5 bases). CDR1 LGHNA and CDR2 YSLEER come from the germline V gene. The CDR3 has 15 residues. CDR3 DNA sequence: TGCGCCAGCGGCCAAGATACCCAGGGCCCCTACGAGCAGTACTTC. This sequence encodes CASGQDTQGPYEQYF.

The CDR3 DNA sequence: TGTGCCAGCAGGGGAAGCGGACGATCGTCTCGCGAGCAGTACTTC. Residues: CASRGSGRSSREQYF. The rearrangement uses TRBV27 and TRBJ2-7; a possible D gene is TRBD2 (5 bases). Trimming removed 6 bases from V and 6 bases from J, with 21 bases in between. The CDR3 is 15 amino acids. CDR1 is MNHEY and CDR2 is SMNVEV in the germline V gene (reference sequence).

The rearrangement joins TRBV29-1 to TRBJ2-5, with 9 bases matching TRBD1. Germline V CDR1 and CDR2: SQVTM, ANQGSEA. The CDR3 has 12 residues. Trimming took 4 bases from V and 4 from J; bases not matched to a gene: 1. The CDR3 loop reads CSVAGQGETQYF. The CDR3 DNA reads TGCAGCGTTGCGGGACAGGGAGAGACCCAGTACTTC.

A few counts support this clone. The CDR3 region has the DNA TGTGCCAGCAGCTTACTAGCGGAAGAGACCCAGTACTTC. It yields the protein CASSLLAEETQYF. The V call is TRBV7-3, the J call TRBJ2-5; 7 bases map to TRBD2. The J segment lost 3 bases and the V segment lost 2 bases, leaving 0 bases of the junction unmatched. This CDR3 region has 13 residues. Germline loops: CDR1 SGHTA, CDR2 FQGTGA.

The V and J genes are TRBV19 and TRBJ1-6; possibly TRBD1 for D (6 bases). Germline CDR1 and CDR2: LNHDA and SQIVND (reference sequence). The CDR3 sequence is 14 residues long. The ends were cut back, 1 base at V and 10 bases at J, with 11 bases in the middle. The CDR3 here is CASSIAPGDSPLHF. The CDR3 DNA sequence: TGTGCCAGTAGTATAGCCCCAGGGGACTCACCCCTCCACTTT. Full variable domain (rest looked up from reference TRBV19 and TRBJ1-6): DGGITQSPKYLFRKEGQNVTLSCEQNLNHDAMYWYRQDPGQGLRLIYYSQIVNDFQKGDIAEGYSVSREKKESFPLTVTSAQKNPTAFYLCASSIAPGDSPLHFGNGTRLTVT.

The genes are TRBV6-1 and TRBJ2-4; 7 positions agree with TRBD1. This CDR3 has 13 amino acids. Trimming cost V 2 bases and J 6 bases; bases outside gene matches: 1. The germline V gene has CDR1 MNHNS and CDR2 SASEGT. CDR3 sequence (DNA): TGTGCCAGCAGTGAATCAGGGGGAAACATTCAGTACTTC. Translation gives CASSESGGNIQYF.